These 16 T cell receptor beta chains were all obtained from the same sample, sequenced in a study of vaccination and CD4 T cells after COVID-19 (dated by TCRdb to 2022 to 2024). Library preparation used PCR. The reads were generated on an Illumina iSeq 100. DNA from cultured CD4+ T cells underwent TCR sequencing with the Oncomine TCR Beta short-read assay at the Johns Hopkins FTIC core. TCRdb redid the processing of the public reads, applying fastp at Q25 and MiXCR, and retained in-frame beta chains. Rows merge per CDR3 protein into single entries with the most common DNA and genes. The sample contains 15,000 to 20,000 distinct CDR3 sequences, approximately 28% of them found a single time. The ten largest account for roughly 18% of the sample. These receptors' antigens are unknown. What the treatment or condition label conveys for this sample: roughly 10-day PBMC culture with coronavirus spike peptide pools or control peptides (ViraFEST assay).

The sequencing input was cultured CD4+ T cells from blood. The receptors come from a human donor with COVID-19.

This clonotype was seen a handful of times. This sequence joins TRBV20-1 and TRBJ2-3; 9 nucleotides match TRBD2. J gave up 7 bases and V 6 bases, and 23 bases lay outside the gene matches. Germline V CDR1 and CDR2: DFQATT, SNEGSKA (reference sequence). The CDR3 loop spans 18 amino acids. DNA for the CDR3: TGCAGTGCCAACGCGGGAGGGGAGTTGTTCGTAGCGCGGAATACGCAGTATTTT. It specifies CSANAGGELFVARNTQYF.

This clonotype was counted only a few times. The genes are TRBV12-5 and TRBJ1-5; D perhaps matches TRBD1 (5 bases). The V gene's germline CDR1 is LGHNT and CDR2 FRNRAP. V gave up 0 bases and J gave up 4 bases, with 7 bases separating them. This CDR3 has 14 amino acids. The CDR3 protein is CASGLVGGNQPQHF. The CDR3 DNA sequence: TGTGCTAGTGGTTTGGTGGGGGGGAATCAGCCCCAGCATTTT.

The CDR3 protein is CASIYWEPGAAFF. In DNA form, the CDR3 reads TGTGCCAGCATATACTGGGAGCCAGGCGCGGCTTTCTTT. The V and J genes are TRBV2 and TRBJ1-1; D is unresolved. Germline lookup yields CDR1 SNHLY and CDR2 FYNNEI. The CDR3 length is 13 residues. V was pared by 7 bases and J by 11 bases, with 20 bases between.

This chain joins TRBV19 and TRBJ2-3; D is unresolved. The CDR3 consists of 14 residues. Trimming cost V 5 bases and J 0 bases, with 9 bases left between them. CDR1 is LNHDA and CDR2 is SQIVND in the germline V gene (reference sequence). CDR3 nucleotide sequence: TGTGCCAGTAGTTTGTCTTCCAGCACAGATACGCAGTATTTT. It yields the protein CASSLSSSTDTQYF.

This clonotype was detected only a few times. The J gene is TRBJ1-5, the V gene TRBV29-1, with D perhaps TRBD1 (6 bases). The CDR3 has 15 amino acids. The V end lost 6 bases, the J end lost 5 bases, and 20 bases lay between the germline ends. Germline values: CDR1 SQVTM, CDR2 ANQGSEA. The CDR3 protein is CSVAGGAGLHQPQHF. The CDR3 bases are TGCAGCGTGGCGGGGGGGGCGGGCCTCCATCAGCCCCAGCATTTT.

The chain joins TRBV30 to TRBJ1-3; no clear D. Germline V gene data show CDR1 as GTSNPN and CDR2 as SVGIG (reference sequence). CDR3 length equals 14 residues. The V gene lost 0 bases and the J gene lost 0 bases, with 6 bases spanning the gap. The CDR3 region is CAWSVKVSGNTIYF. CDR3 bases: TGTGCCTGGAGTGTGAAAGTCTCTGGAAACACCATATATTTT.

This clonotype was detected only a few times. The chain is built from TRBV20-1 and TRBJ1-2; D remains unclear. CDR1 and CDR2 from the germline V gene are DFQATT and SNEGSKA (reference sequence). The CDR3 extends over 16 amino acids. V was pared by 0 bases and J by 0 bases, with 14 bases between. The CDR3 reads CSARDPNTRANYGYTF. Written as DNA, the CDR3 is TGCAGTGCTAGAGATCCTAACACCCGCGCTAACTATGGCTACACCTTC.

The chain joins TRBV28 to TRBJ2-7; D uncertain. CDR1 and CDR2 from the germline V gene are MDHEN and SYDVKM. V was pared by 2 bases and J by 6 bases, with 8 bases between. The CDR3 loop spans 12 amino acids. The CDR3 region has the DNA TGTGCCAGCAGTTTACTAGGGCGCGAGCAGTACTTC. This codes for CASSLLGREQYF.

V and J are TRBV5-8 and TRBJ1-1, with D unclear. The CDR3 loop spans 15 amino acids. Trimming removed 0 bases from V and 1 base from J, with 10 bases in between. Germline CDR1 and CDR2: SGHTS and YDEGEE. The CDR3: CASSLEHLGNTEAFF. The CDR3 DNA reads TGTGCCAGCAGCTTGGAACACCTGGGGAACACTGAAGCTTTCTTT. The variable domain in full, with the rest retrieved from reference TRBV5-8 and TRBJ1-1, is EAGVTQSPTHLIKTRGQQATLRCSPISGHTSVYWYQQALGLGLQFLLWYDEGEERNRGNFPPRFSGRQFPNYSSELNVNALELEDSALYLCASSLEHLGNTEAFFGQGTRLTVV.

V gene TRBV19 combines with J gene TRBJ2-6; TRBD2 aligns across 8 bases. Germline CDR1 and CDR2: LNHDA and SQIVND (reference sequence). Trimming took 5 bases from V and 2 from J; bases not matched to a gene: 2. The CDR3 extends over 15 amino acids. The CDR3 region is CASSRGGTGANVLTF. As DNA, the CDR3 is TGTGCCAGTAGTCGGGGGGGGACTGGGGCCAACGTCCTGACTTTC.

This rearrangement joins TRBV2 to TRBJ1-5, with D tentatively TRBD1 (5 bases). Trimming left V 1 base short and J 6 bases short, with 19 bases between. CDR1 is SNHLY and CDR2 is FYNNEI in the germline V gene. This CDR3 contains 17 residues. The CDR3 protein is CASSEVWRVREGQPQHF. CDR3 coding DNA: TGTGCCAGCAGTGAAGTTTGGAGGGTCAGGGAAGGTCAGCCCCAGCATTTT.

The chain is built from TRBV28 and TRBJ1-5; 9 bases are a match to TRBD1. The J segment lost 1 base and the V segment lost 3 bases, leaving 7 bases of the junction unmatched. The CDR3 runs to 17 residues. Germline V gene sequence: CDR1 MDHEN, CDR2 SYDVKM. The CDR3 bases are TGTGCCAGCAGTTTGTTAGGGACAGGGAAGAGCAATCAGCCCCAGCATTTT. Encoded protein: CASSLLGTGKSNQPQHF.

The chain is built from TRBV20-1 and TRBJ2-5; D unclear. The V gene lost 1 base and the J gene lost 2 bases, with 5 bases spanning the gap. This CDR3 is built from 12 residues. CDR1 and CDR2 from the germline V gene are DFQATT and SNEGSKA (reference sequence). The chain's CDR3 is CSARVGQETQYF. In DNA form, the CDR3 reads TGCAGTGCTAGAGTTGGGCAAGAGACCCAGTACTTC.

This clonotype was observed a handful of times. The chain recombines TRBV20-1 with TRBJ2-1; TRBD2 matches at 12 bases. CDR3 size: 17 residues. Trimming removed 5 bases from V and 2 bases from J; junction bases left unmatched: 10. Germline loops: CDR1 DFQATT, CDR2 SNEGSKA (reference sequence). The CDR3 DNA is TGCAGTGCTGACTTAACTAGCGGGGGGTCTACCTACAATGAGCAGTTCTTC. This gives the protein CSADLTSGGSTYNEQFF.

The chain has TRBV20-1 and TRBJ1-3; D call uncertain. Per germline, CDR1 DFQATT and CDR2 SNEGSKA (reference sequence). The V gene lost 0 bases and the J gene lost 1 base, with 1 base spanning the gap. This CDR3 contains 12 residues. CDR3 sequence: CSARESGNTIYF. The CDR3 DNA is TGCAGTGCTAGAGAGTCTGGAAACACCATATATTTT.

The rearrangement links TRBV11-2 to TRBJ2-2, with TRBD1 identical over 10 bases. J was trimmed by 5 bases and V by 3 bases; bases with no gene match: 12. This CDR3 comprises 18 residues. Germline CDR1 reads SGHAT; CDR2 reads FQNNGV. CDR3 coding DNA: TGTGCCAGCAGCTTCCGGACAGGGGGGTCGTCGAGGACCGGGGAGCTGTTTTTT. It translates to CASSFRTGGSSRTGELFF.